The present T cell receptor (beta chain) was sequenced within a study of human T cells and chemical hapten exposure. Sample time point: patch test 1, 2 weeks after DPC sensitization. Treatment in this sample: therapeutic diphenylcyclopropenone sensitization with weekly scalp DPC. The template was total RNA from unfractionated whole blood. In its sample, this clonotype was seen a few times. From the RACE reads, TCRdb called clonotypes with MiXCR, one entry per CDR3 protein. Among some 43,000 distinct CDR3 sequences listed, 3% to 4% were seen once. Trimming removed 0 bases from V and 0 bases from J, with 7 bases in between. Germline CDR1 reads SGDLS; CDR2 reads YYNGEE. This CDR3 contains 14 residues.

This chain joins TRBV9 and TRBJ2-7, with D hard to call. The sequence came from a man between 45 and 60 years old with alopecia areata. Some clones in this sample may be carry-over from other donors' samples. This specimen was whole blood, taken in connection with sensitization to the hapten diphenylcyclopropenone (DPC). CDR3 loop: CASSVGLSSYEQYF. The CDR3 DNA reads as TGTGCCAGCAGCGTAGGACTTAGCTCCTACGAGCAGTACTTC. Full variable domain (rest looked up from reference TRBV9 and TRBJ2-7): DSGVTQTPKHLITATGQRVTLRCSPRSGDLSVYWYQQSLDQGLQFLIQYYNGEERAKGNILERFSAQQFPDLHSELNLSSLELGDSALYFCASSVGLSSYEQYFGPGTRLTVT.